This is a list of T cell receptor beta chains from one sample in a study of T cell responses to AZD1222 COVID-19 vaccine. Profiling relied on immunoSEQ multiplex PCR, and the TCRdb table lists in-frame clones only, not all of them. The repertoire consists of more than 100,000 clones, with 90% occurring once and the leading ten covering about 5%. The specimen was peripheral blood, collected on day 0 of AZD1222 vaccination. The receptors originated from an adult in good health. Both conserved end residues are part of each CDR3. Fields, in order: clone size, V gene, D gene, J gene, CDR3 protein, CDR3 DNA. D genes are given only for firm matches. Some rows have no size entry. The others give once, few or many, or a class for an expanded clone.

clone size: -
V gene: TRBV6-5
D gene: -
J gene: TRBJ2-6
CDR3 protein: CASTSGGTGANVLTF
CDR3 DNA: TGTGCCAGCACATCTGGAGGGACTGGGGCCAACGTCCTGACTTTC

clone size: -
V gene: TRBV2
D gene: -
J gene: TRBJ1-2
CDR3 protein: CASSLASSYGYTF
CDR3 DNA: TGTGCCAGCTCCCTCGCGTCTAGCTATGGCTACACCTTC

clone size: -
V gene: TRBV10-3
D gene: TRBD1
J gene: TRBJ2-3
CDR3 protein: CAISDRGLADTQYF
CDR3 DNA: TGTGCCATCAGTGACAGGGGGCTCGCAGATACGCAGTATTTT

clone size: -
V gene: TRBV6-5
D gene: TRBD1
J gene: TRBJ1-5
CDR3 protein: CASGTGGNQPQHF
CDR3 DNA: TGTGCCAGCGGGACAGGGGGCAATCAGCCCCAGCATTTT

clone size: -
V gene: TRBV30
D gene: -
J gene: TRBJ1-3
CDR3 protein: CAWSAGSRSGNTIYF
CDR3 DNA: TGTGCCTGGAGTGCAGGCAGTAGGTCTGGAAACACCATATATTTT

clone size: -
V gene: TRBV19
D gene: TRBD1
J gene: TRBJ2-7
CDR3 protein: CASSKDRGWYEQYF
CDR3 DNA: TGTGCCAGTTCCAAAGACAGGGGTTGGTACGAGCAGTACTTC

clone size: -
V gene: TRBV4-1
D gene: TRBD2
J gene: TRBJ2-1
CDR3 protein: CASSQVLGAGVYNEQFF
CDR3 DNA: TGCGCCAGCAGCCAAGTCTTAGGAGCGGGGGTCTACAATGAGCAGTTCTTC

clone size: -
V gene: TRBV5-1
D gene: TRBD1
J gene: TRBJ1-1
CDR3 protein: CASNPGQGDTEAFF
CDR3 DNA: TGCGCCAGCAACCCTGGACAGGGCGACACTGAAGCTTTCTTT

clone size: -
V gene: TRBV27
D gene: -
J gene: TRBJ1-6
CDR3 protein: CASSPNGAGYGALHF
CDR3 DNA: TGTGCCAGCAGCCCTAATGGGGCGGGATATGGGGCCCTCCACTTT

clone size: once
V gene: TRBV28
D gene: -
J gene: TRBJ1-2
CDR3 protein: CASSLGQYYGYTF
CDR3 DNA: TGTGCCAGCAGTTTAGGACAATACTATGGCTACACCTTC

clone size: -
V gene: TRBV2
D gene: -
J gene: TRBJ1-2
CDR3 protein: CASTGDSDGYTF
CDR3 DNA: TGTGCCAGCACCGGGGACTCCGATGGCTACACCTTC

clone size: few
V gene: TRBV2
D gene: -
J gene: TRBJ1-5
CDR3 protein: CASRRSQNNQPQHF
CDR3 DNA: TGTGCCAGCAGGAGATCACAGAACAATCAGCCCCAGCATTTT